This T cell receptor beta chain is drawn from a study of shared clonotypes between healthy human individuals. Study-level information: The donor pool was made up of a couple of women and a few men aged 18 to 49.

Trimming took 0 bases from V and 5 from J, leaving 11 bases between them. CDR1 LGHNA and CDR2 YNFKEQ come from the germline V gene. The CDR3 runs to 15 residues. Overall study findings and caveats: Exclusively blood specimens were collected; tissue repertoires likely differ.

Relative to its sample, this clone is medium-sized. The antigen remains unidentified. Other DNA sequences within the sample encode an identical CDR3. Clones were read by immunoSEQ multiplex PCR, and TCRdb kept only the in-frame ones, dropping some. The sample carries fewer than 700,000 clones, roughly four fifths recorded once. The specimen was PBMCs. The chain has TRBV4-2 and TRBJ2-1, with D possibly called TRBD1 or TRBD2 (6 bases each). This receptor was obtained from a woman aged 40 to 50 in good health. Some clones in this sample may be carry-over from other donors' samples. CDR3 DNA sequence: TGTGCCAGCAGCCAAGATCAAGGGGGGCACAATGAGCAGTTCTTC. This codes for CASSQDQGGHNEQFF.